This entry concerns a single T cell receptor beta chain. Method: immunoSEQ multiplex PCR; TCRdb's copy keeps in-frame clones and lacks some. The repertoire has more than 95,000 clones, around 94% of them found once; the top ten carry about 0.89%. These data are taken from a study of T cell changes during pregnancy in multiple sclerosis. The CDR3 is 13 residues long. V lost 1 base to trimming and J lost 6 bases, with 11 bases between them. CDR1 and CDR2 from the germline V gene are SGHKS and YYEKEE (reference sequence). The chain recombines TRBV5-5 with TRBJ2-7; D possibly corresponds to TRBD2 (5 bases). This TCR came from a female donor with multiple sclerosis, enrolled in a pregnancy study. Sequenced here: peripheral blood, sampled after pregnancy. The CDR3 region has the DNA TGTGCCAGCAGCTTGTGGGGAGAGGTCGAGCAGTACTTC. Amino acids: CASSLWGEVEQYF.